One T cell receptor beta chain is described in this entry. This clone was detected only once. The target of this receptor is not known. No base quality values were provided; no much bigger clone lies one nucleotide off. The entry originates in a study of cytomegalovirus exposure and HLA in healthy donors (dated by TCRdb to 2016 to 2017). About the study as a whole: According to a later analysis, the roughly 120 validation repertoires were produced on the same platform as the roughly 600 repertoires of the first cohort. The study aimed to test whether cataloging public T cell receptors could reveal signatures of past pathogen exposure. Besides the first cohort of around 670 subjects, a separate validation cohort made up of 120 different subjects was used. The study combined high-throughput TCR immunosequencing, statistical association of individual TCRs with disease status, and machine learning to predict cytomegalovirus infection status. Beyond this particular receptor, the publication reports: Most TCR sequences were seen in very few donors, while some public TCRs were found in many individuals. A later analysis had no HLA typing for the validation cohort, so co-occurrence there was scored across all 130 or so repertoires. The classifier was reported to diagnose cytomegalovirus status with high specificity and sensitivity in both the original cohort and the validation cohort. According to the authors, the approach could potentially be generalized to other disease states and immunological phenotypes. A later analysis found that TCRs clustered in the first cohort also tended to co-occur in the roughly 120 validation repertoires, with approximately 93% of cluster scores above 0. In vitro tests confirmed that a few of the cytomegalovirus-associated TCR beta chains recognize cytomegalovirus antigens. A total of 150 to 200 TCR beta chains were listed by the study as associated with cytomegalovirus.

The donors were included in the validation cohort of some 110 subjects, a group kept apart from the roughly 700-subject first cohort. V and J are truncated by 4 bases and 7 bases respectively, leaving an intervening sequence of 12 bases. In the germline V gene (reference sequence), CDR1 corresponds to SGHNT and CDR2 to YYREEE. There are 14 amino acids in the CDR3, from cysteine to phenylalanine inclusive. Only the CDR3 region is kept as DNA, spanning 42 bases read in frame from base 1. Preparation of the library involved the immunoSEQ multiplex PCR assay. Concerning the study's data processing: A statistical classification framework was developed to diagnose cytomegalovirus status using the catalog of TCR beta chain sequences. TCRdb holds this immuneACCESS table with in-frame rearrangements only. Some clones are missing; in checked studies, unresolved V genes explain under half, and the rest has no known cause. That table gives V, J and clone size, and the DNA gave D and trimming. The sample contains 120,000 to 150,000 clones, 80% to 90% of them found a single time. The ten top clones hold roughly 1.4% of the sample.

The sample was PBMCs. Rearrangement joined TRBV5-4 to TRBJ1-6, with a tentative D gene TRBD1 over 5 matching bases. The source is a woman under 40 in good health and CMV-seronegative. In nucleotide form, the sequence is TGTGCCAGCAGCACGGGACTCATCAATTCACCCCTCCACTTT. It is translated as CASSTGLINSPLHF.